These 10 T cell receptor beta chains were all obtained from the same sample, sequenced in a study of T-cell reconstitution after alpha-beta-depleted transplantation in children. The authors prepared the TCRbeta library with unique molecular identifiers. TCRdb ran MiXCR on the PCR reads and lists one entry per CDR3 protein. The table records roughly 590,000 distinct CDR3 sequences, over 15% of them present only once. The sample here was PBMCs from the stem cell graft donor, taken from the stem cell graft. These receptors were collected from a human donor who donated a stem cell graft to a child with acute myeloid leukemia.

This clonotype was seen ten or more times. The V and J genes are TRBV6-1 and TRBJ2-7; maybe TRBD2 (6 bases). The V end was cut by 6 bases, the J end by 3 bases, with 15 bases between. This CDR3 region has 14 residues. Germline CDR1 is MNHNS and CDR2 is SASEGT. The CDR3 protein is CASRRAQGGYEQYV. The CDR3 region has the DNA TGTGCCAGCAGACGGGCGCAGGGAGGCTACGAGCAGTACGTC.

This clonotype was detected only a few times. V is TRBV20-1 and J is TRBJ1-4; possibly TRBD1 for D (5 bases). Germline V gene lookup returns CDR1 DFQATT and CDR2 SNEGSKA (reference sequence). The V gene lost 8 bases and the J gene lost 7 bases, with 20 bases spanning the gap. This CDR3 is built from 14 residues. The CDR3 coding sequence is TGCAGTTCCGGGACCACTCCGCCGGGTGAAAAACTGTTTTTT. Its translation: CSSGTTPPGEKLFF.

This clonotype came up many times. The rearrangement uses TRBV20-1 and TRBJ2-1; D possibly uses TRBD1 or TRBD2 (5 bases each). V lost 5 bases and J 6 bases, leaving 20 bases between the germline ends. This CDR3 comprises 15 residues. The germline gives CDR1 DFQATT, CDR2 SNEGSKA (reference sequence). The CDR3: CSAPPGTGYRNEQFF. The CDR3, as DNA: TGCAGTGCTCCACCCGGGACCGGGTATCGCAATGAGCAGTTCTTC.

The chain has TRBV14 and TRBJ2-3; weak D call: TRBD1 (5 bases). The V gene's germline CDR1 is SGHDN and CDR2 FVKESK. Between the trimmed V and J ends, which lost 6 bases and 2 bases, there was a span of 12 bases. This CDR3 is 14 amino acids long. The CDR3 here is CASSQGWPTDTQYF. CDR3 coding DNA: TGTGCCAGCAGTCAGGGATGGCCCACAGATACGCAGTATTTT.

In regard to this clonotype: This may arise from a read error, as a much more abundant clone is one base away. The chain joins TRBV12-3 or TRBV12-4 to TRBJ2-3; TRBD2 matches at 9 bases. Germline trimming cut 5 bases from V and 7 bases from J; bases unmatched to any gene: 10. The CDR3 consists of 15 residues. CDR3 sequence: CASSPLSGGWYTQYF. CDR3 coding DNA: TGTGCCAGCAGTCCCCTAAGCGGGGGGTGGTATACGCAGTATTTT.

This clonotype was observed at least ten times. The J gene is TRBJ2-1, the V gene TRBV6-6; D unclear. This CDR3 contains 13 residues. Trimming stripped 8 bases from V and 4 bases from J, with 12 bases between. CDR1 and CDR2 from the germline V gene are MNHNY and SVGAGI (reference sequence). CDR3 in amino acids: CASSRAKYNEQFF. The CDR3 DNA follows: TGTGCCAGCTCTAGGGCGAAATACAATGAGCAGTTCTTC.

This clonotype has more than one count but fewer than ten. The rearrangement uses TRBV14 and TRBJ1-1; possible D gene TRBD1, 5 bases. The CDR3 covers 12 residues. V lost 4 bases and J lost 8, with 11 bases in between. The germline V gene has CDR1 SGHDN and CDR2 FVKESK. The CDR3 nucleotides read TGTGCCAGCAGCCCAGGGTCCCTCGAAGCTTTCTTT. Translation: CASSPGSLEAFF.

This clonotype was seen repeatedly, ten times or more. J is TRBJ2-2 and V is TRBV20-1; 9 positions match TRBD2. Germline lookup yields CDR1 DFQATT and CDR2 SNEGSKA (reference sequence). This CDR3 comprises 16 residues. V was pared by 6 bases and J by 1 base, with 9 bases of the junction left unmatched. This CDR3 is CSAPKIAGENTGELFF. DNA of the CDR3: TGCAGTGCGCCTAAGATAGCGGGGGAGAACACCGGGGAGCTGTTTTTT.

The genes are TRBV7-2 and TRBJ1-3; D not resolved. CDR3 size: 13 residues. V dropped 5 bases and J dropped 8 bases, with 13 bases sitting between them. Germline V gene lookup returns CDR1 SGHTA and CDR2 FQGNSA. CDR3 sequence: CASSAGSGDTIYF. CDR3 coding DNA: TGTGCCAGCAGCGCGGGATCTGGGGACACCATATATTTT. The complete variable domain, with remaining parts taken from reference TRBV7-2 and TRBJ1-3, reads GAGVSQSPSNKVTEKGKDVELRCDPISGHTALYWYRQSLGQGLEFLIYFQGNSAPDKSGLPSDRFSAERTGGSVSTLTIQRTQQEDSAVYLCASSAGSGDTIYFGEGSWLTVV.

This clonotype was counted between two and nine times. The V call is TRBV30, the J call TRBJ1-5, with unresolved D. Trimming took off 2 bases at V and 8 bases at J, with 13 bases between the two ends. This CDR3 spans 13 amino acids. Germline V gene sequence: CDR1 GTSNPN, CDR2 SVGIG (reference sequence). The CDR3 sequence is CAWSKPVMEPQHF. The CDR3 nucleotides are TGTGCCTGGAGTAAGCCAGTCATGGAGCCCCAGCATTTT.